The next 3 T cell receptor beta chains were all read from a single sample in a study of patients and donors after allogeneic stem cell transplantation. Via MiXCR, TCRdb re-called the RT-PCR reads, giving one row per CDR3 protein. The sample consists of 920,000 or so distinct CDR3 sequences, 15% to 20% of them appearing once. Specimen: blood, either unsorted or a sorted T cell fraction (not recorded which). These receptors were taken from a human donor who was either an allogeneic HSCT recipient or a stem cell or donor lymphocyte infusion donor (not recorded which). It is not recorded whose cells these are; they may come from a transplant donor.

This clonotype was counted a few times. The chain has TRBV3-1 and TRBJ2-7; tentative D call: TRBD1 (5 bases). V was shortened by 0 bases and J by 3 bases, with 9 bases between the two germline ends. Germline V CDR1 and CDR2: LGHDT, YNNKEL (reference sequence). The CDR3 loop spans 14 amino acids. CDR3 residues: CASSQDRVGYEQYF. CDR3 sequence (DNA): TGTGCCAGCAGCCAAGACAGGGTCGGCTACGAGCAGTACTTC.

The J gene is TRBJ1-2, the V gene TRBV6-1; D not resolved. Trimming pared 1 base from V and 4 bases from J, leaving 13 bases between. The length of the CDR3 is 15 residues. Germline CDR1 MNHNS, CDR2 SASEGT. The CDR3 sequence: CASSEGGPAPYGYTF. The DNA of the CDR3 is TGTGCCAGCAGTGAAGGAGGGCCAGCCCCCTATGGCTACACCTTC.

This clonotype appeared many times. The CDR3 loop reads CAIRRLAGGVEQFF. The CDR3 nucleotides are TGTGCCATCAGACGACTAGCGGGAGGGGTTGAGCAGTTCTTC. The V gene is TRBV10-3, the J gene TRBJ2-1; 14 bases agree with TRBD2. The CDR3 is 14 residues long. V shed 6 bases, J shed 9 bases, and the junction held 4 bases outside the gene matches. Germline values: CDR1 ENHRY, CDR2 SYGVKD.